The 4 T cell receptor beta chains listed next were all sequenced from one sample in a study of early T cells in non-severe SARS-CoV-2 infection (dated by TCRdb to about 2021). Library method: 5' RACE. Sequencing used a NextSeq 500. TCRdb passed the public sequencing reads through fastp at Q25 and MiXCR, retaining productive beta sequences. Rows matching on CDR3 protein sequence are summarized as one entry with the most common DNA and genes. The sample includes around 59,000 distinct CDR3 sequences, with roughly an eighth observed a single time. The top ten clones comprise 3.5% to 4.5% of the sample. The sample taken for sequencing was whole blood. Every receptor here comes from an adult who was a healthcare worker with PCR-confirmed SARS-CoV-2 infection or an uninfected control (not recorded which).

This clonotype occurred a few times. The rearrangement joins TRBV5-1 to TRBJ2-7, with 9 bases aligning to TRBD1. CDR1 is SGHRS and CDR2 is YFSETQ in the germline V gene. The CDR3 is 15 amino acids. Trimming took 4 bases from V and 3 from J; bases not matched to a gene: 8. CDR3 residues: CASSPAAGQGYEQYF. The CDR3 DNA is TGCGCCAGCAGCCCAGCAGCGGGACAGGGCTACGAGCAGTACTTC.

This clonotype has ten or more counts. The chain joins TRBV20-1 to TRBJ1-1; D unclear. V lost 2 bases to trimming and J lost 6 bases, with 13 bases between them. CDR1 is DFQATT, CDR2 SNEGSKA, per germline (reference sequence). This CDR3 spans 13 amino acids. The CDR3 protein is CSARWAPGAEAFF. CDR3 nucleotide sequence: TGCAGTGCTAGATGGGCTCCCGGGGCTGAAGCTTTCTTT.

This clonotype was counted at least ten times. The CDR3 here is CSAPNLFGGRIDTEAFF. The DNA for the CDR3 is TGCAGTGCTCCGAACCTCTTCGGGGGCAGGATAGACACTGAAGCTTTCTTT. V is TRBV20-1 and J is TRBJ1-1, with D possibly TRBD1 on 6 matching bases. The CDR3 loop spans 17 amino acids. V was shortened by 5 bases and J by 3 bases, with 25 bases between the two germline ends. CDR1 and CDR2 from the germline V gene are DFQATT and SNEGSKA (reference sequence).

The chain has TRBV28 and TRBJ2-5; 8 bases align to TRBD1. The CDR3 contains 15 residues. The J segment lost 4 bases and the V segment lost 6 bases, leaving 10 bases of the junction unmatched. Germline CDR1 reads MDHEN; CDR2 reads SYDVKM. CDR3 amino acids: CASRPTGGSGETQYF. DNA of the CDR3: TGTGCCAGCAGACCTACAGGGGGATCAGGAGAGACCCAGTACTTC.